The clone carrying this T cell receptor beta chain was detected only a few times. What it recognizes is unknown. Deletions cut 5 bases from V and 0 bases from J, with 9 bases between. This CDR3 has 14 amino acids. Germline V gives CDR1 SGDLS, CDR2 YYNGEE. This specimen comes from a study of early T cells in non-severe SARS-CoV-2 infection. A single record per CDR3 protein comes from TCRdb applying MiXCR to the 5' RACE reads. The table lists about 45,000 distinct CDR3 sequences, 11% of them singletons, with 20% to 25% in the top ten. Overall study findings and caveats: Using VDJdb, the matching emphasized anti-spike CD8 responses while missing private and CD4 specificities.

This TCR was recovered from an adult who was a healthcare worker with PCR-confirmed SARS-CoV-2 infection or an uninfected control (not recorded which). Input material: whole blood. J is TRBJ1-3 and V is TRBV9, with D uncertain. CDR3 coding DNA: TGTGCCAGCAGTCCCACGAGCTCTGGAAACACCATATATTTT. Amino acids: CASSPTSSGNTIYF.